The sequence of this TCR beta chain was determined in a study of T cells after yellow fever vaccination. At the level of the study: Preparing low-cell-number fractions relied on SMART-Seq v4 Ultra Low Input. Study-wide results and limits: FACS-sorted repertoires could contain abundant clonotypes contaminating from the bulk population. The secondary response peaked faster, at day 5 versus 15, but was weaker.

V was pared by 2 bases and J by 7 bases, with 6 bases of the junction left unmatched. The germline CDR1 and CDR2 sequences are MGHRA and YSYEKL. The CDR3 runs 16 residues. As for this clonotype: Its specificity is unknown.

For TCR, cDNA came from 5'RACE template switching, which added a universal primer site and UMIs. From the 5' RACE reads, TCRdb called clonotypes with MiXCR, one entry per CDR3 protein. The data hold under 400,000 distinct CDR3 sequences, with under 14% observed a single time. This rearrangement joins TRBV4-1 to TRBJ1-5; 12 nucleotides agree with TRBD1. The receptor was isolated from a man aged 18 to 29 who received the YFV17D yellow fever vaccine. Sequencing used PBMCs, obtained on the day of the first yellow fever vaccination. CDR3 protein: CASSQPGQGAGQPQHF. CDR3 nucleotide sequence: TGCGCCAGCAGCCAACCGGGACAGGGGGCCGGGCAGCCCCAGCATTTT.